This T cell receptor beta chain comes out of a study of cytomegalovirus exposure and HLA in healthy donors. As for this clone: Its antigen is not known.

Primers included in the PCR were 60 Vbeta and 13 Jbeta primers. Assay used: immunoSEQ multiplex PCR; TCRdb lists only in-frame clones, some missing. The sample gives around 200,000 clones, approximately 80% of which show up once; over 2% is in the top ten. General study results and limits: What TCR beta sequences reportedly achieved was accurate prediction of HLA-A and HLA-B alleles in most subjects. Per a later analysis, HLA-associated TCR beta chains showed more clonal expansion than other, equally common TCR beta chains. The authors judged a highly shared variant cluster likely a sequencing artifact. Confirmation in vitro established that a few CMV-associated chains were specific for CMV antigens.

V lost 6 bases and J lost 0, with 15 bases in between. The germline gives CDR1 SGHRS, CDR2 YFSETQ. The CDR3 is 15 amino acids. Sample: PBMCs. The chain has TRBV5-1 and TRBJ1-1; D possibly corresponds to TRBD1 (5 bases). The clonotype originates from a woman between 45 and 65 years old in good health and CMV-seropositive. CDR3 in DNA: TGCGCCAGCACCACCCAGGGTGGTATGAACACTGAAGCTTTCTTT. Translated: CASTTQGGMNTEAFF.